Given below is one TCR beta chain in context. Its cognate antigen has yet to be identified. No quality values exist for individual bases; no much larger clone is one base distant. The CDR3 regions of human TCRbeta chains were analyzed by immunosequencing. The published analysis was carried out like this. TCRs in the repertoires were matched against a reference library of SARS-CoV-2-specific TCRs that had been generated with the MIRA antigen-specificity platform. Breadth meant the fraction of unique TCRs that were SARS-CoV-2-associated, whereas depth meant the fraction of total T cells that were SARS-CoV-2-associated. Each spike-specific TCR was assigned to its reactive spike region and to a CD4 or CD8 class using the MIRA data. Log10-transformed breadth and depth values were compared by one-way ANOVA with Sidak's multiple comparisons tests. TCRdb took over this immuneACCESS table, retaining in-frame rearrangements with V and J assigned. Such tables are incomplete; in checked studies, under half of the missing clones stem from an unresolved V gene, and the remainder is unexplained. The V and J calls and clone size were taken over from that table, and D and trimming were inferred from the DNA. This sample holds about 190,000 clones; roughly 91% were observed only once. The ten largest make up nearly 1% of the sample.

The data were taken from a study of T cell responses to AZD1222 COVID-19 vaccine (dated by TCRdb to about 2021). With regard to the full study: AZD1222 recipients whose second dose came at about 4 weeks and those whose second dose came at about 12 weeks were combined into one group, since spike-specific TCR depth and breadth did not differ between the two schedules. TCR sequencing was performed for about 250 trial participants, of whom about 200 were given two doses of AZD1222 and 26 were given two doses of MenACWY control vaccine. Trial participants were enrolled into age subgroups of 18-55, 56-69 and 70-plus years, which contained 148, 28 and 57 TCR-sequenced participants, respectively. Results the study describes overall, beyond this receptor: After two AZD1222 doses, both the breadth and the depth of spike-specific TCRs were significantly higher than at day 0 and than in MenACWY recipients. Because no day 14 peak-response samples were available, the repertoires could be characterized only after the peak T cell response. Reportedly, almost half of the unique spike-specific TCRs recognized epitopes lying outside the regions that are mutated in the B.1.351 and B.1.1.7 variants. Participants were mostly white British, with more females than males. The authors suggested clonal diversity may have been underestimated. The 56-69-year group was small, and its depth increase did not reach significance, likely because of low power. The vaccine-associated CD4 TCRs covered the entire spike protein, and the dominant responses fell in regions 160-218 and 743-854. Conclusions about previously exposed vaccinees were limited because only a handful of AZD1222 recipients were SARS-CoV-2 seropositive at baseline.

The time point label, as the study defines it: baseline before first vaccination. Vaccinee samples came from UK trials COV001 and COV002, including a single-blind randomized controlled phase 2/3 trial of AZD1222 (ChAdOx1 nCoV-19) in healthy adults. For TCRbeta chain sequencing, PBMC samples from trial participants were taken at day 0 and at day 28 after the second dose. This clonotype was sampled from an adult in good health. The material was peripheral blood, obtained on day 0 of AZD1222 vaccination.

The DNA reads as follows: TGTGCCAGCACTGCGGGAGGGGCAGGGCTTGCCTACGAGCAGTACTTC. This translates into CASTAGGAGLAYEQYF. This chain is built from TRBV18 and TRBJ2-7, with 9 bases matching TRBD2. The V end gives up 8 bases and the J end 2 bases, leaving 13 bases in the junction not matched to a gene. The CDR3 numbers 16 residues from cysteine through phenylalanine. Only the CDR3 part of the read is kept: 48 bases, read in frame from the first base. The germline V gene provides CDR1 KGHSH and CDR2 LQKENI.